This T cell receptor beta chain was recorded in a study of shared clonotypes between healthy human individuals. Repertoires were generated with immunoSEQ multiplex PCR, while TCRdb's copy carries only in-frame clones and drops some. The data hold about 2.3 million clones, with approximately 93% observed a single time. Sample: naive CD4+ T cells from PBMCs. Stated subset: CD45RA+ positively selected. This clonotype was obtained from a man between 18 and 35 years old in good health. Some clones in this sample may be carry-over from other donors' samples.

Here the CDR3 DNA reads TGTGCCAGGGCTAATGAAGTGGATCAGCCCCAGCATTTT. It yields the protein CARANEVDQPQHF. The J gene is TRBJ1-5, the V gene TRBV21-1. TRBV21-1 is a listed pseudogene. The CDR3 extends over 13 amino acids.